What follows is one T cell receptor (beta chain) and its context. This specimen comes from a study of shared clonotypes between healthy human individuals. Overall study: Every donor yielded three CD4 naive, three CD4 memory, two CD8 naive and one CD8 memory plate.

V was pared by 4 bases and J by 0 bases, with 12 bases between. Germline lookup yields CDR1 SGDLS and CDR2 YYNGEE. The length of the CDR3 is 15 residues. When replicate PCRs were run on sorted subsets, they used 200 ng DNA, some 30,000 T cell genomes. Some clones are missing from TCRdb's copy, which holds only in-frame ones; the method was immunoSEQ multiplex PCR. The sample records around 980,000 clones, about 80% being singletons. The J gene is TRBJ2-3, the V gene TRBV9, with D unresolved. The sample was memory CD4+ T cells from PBMCs. The subset denotes: CD45RA-negative fraction. This TCR was sampled from a man aged 18 to 29 in good health. Some clones in this sample may be carry-over from other donors' samples. CDR3 protein: CASSTSPASTDTQYF. CDR3 DNA sequence: TGTGCCAGCAGCACGAGCCCAGCTAGCACAGATACGCAGTATTTT.